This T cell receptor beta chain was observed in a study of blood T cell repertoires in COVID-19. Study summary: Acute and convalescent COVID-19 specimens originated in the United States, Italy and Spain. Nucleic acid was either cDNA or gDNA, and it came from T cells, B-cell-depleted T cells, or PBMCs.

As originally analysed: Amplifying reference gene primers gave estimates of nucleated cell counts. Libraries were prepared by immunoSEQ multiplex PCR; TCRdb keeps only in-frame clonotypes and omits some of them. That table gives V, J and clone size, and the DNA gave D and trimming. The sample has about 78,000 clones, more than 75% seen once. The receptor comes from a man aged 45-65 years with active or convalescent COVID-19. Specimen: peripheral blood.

CDR3 loop: CASSLAGTGSTDTQYF. For the CDR3, the DNA is TGTGCCAGCAGCTTGGCCGGGACAGGGAGCACAGATACGCAGTATTTT. This chain joins TRBV5-8 and TRBJ2-3; 9 nucleotides agree with TRBD1. The CDR3 covers 16 residues. CDR1 is SGHTS and CDR2 is YDEGEE in the germline V gene. Trimming cost V 0 bases and J 0 bases; bases outside gene matches: 2.